A selection of T cell receptor beta chains follows, all from one sample in a study of CD8 T cells in ankylosing spondylitis. TCRdb itself ran the 5' RACE reads through MiXCR, one entry per CDR3 protein. The table shows fewer than 650,000 distinct CDR3 sequences, with more than 9.5% occurring only once. The specimen sequenced was blood, either unsorted or a sorted T cell fraction (not recorded which). The receptors were sampled from a male donor with ankylosing spondylitis. The CDR3 runs from the conserved cysteine through the conserved F or W. A D gene is named only where the DNA matches it firmly. Clone sizes are given selectively: once, few, many, or a class where the clone is expanded.

>TRBV20-1|NA|TRBJ2-7|many
TGCAGTGCTCCGACCTCGGGACTGGGGTACGAGCAGTACTTC
CSAPTSGLGYEQYF
>TRBV5-1|NA|TRBJ2-5|many
TGTGCCAGCAGTTTAGGGGGGATACAAGAGACCCAGTACTTC
CASSLGGIQETQYF
>TRBV7-7|TRBD1|TRBJ2-3|few
TGTGCCAGCAGCGCCGGACAGGGTGCGGGCACAGATACGCAGTATTTT
CASSAGQGAGTDTQYF
>TRBV20-1|NA|TRBJ1-4|many
TGCAGTGCCCCGGGAACAACTAATGAAAAACTGTTTTTT
CSAPGTTNEKLFF
>TRBV20-1|NA|TRBJ1-2|NA
TGCAGTGCTAGTAACCCCGGGGGACATGGCTACACCTTC
CSASNPGGHGYTF
>TRBV25-1|NA|TRBJ1-4|NA
TGTGCCAGCAGTGACGAGGTCTTAACTAATGAAAAACTGTTTTTT
CASSDEVLTNEKLFF
>TRBV13|TRBD1|TRBJ1-1|few
TGTGCCAGCAGCTTAGGGGGACAGATGAACACTGAAGCTTTCTTT
CASSLGGQMNTEAFF
>TRBV19|TRBD1|TRBJ2-7|few
TGTGCCAGTAGTATTACAGGGGGAGTCCACGAGCAGTACTTC
CASSITGGVHEQYF
>TRBV3-1|NA|TRBJ2-1|NA
TGTGCCAGCAGCCAAGATCAGGTCGATGAGCAGTTCTTC
CASSQDQVDEQFF
>TRBV14|TRBD2|TRBJ2-5|few
TGTGCCAGCAGCCCCTGGACTAGCGGAGAGACCCAGTACTTC
CASSPWTSGETQYF
>TRBV3-1|NA|TRBJ2-1|many
TGTGCCAGCAGCCACTTCCTAGCAGTCAATGAGCAGTTCTTC
CASSHFLAVNEQFF
>TRBV9|NA|TRBJ1-1|few
TGTGCCAGCAGCCTCAGGGGAGAAGACACTGAAGCTTTCTTT
CASSLRGEDTEAFF
>TRBV10-2|TRBD1|TRBJ1-1|few
TGCGCCAGCAGAGGTAGACAGGGGATTAACACTGAAGCTTTCTTT
CASRGRQGINTEAFF
>TRBV5-1|TRBD1|TRBJ2-7|NA
TGCGCCAGCAGCTTGGGGGACGACAGGGTTCAGCCCTACGAGCAGTACTTC
CASSLGDDRVQPYEQYF
>TRBV12-5|NA|TRBJ1-1|few
TGTGCTAGTGGTCTACAGGAGAACACTGAAGCTTTCTTT
CASGLQENTEAFF
>TRBV19|TRBD2|TRBJ2-1|NA
TGTGCCAGTAGGCCCACTAGCGGGGTCTACAATGAGCAGTTCTTC
CASRPTSGVYNEQFF
>TRBV5-1|TRBD1|TRBJ2-2|few
TGCGCCAGCAGCCAGGGACAGGGGGGACCCACCGGGGAGCTGTTTTTT
CASSQGQGGPTGELFF
>TRBV10-3|TRBD2|TRBJ2-1|NA
TGTGCCATCAGTGACCCCCCGGGACTAACCTTATACAATGAGCAGTTCTTC
CAISDPPGLTLYNEQFF
>TRBV11-2|NA|TRBJ2-1|many
TGTGCCAGCAGCTTTCTTTCCAGCTACAATGAGCAGTTCTTC
CASSFLSSYNEQFF
>TRBV19|TRBD1|TRBJ1-5|few
TGTGCCAGTAGCCAAAGGCGGGACAGGGGGCCCCATCAGCCCCAGCATTTT
CASSQRRDRGPHQPQHF
>TRBV7-3|TRBD1|TRBJ2-3|few
TGTGCCAGCAGCTTAATAGGGGACAGGAACAACACCCTTCGTTGTTTGAATACGCAGTATTTT
CASSLIGDRNNTLRCLNTQYF
>TRBV11-3|TRBD1|TRBJ2-5|few
TGTGCCAGCAGCTTTGGCGACAGGGGTCTTGAGACCCAGTACTTC
CASSFGDRGLETQYF
>TRBV10-1|NA|TRBJ2-2|few
TGCGCCAGCAGTGAGGGTTGGGGGACCACCGGGGAGCTGTTTTTT
CASSEGWGTTGELFF
>TRBV5-1|NA|TRBJ2-2|NA
TGCGCCAGCAGCTTGGCCCCGGACCCGAACACCGGGGAGCTGTTTTTT
CASSLAPDPNTGELFF
>TRBV12-3/TRBV12-4|NA|TRBJ1-1|NA
TGTGCCAGCAGCCGACGACAGGTCTCTGAAGCTTTCTTT
CASSRRQVSEAFF
>TRBV20-1|TRBD2|TRBJ2-1|few
TGCAGTGCTAGAGACCCTCTAGCGGGAGCCTACAATGAGCAGTTCTTC
CSARDPLAGAYNEQFF
>TRBV11-2|TRBD1|TRBJ1-2|NA
TGTGCCACCCGGACAGGGTTAGGCTACACCTTC
CATRTGLGYTF
>TRBV7-9|NA|TRBJ2-1|NA
TGTGCCAGCAGCGTACAGGGGGGGTCCTACAATGAGCAGTTCTTC
CASSVQGGSYNEQFF
>TRBV12-3/TRBV12-4|TRBD1|TRBJ1-6|many
TGTGCCAGCAGCCCGGGACAGTCCAATTCACCCCTCCACTTT
CASSPGQSNSPLHF
>TRBV29-1|TRBD2|TRBJ2-3|few
TGCAGCGTTAAGGGACTAGCGGGAGGGACCCTTCCAGATACGCAGTATTTT
CSVKGLAGGTLPDTQYF
>TRBV12-3/TRBV12-4|NA|TRBJ2-3|many
TGTGCCAGCAGTTTCACCCGGGCCGACACAGATACGCAGTATTTT
CASSFTRADTDTQYF
>TRBV20-1|TRBD2|TRBJ2-2|NA
TGCAGTGCTAGGACTAGCGCGAACACCGGGGAGCTGTTTTTT
CSARTSANTGELFF
>TRBV20-1|NA|TRBJ1-1|few
TGCAGTGCGTGGGGGGGGACGGTGAACACTGAAGCTTTCTTT
CSAWGGTVNTEAFF
>TRBV29-1|TRBD1|TRBJ1-2|few
TGCAGCGCCGGAGACGGACAGGGGAGCTATGGCTACACCTTC
CSAGDGQGSYGYTF
>TRBV21-1|NA|TRBJ1-2|NA
TGTGCCAGCAGCAAAGTGGCGCCCCACTATGGCTACACCTTC
CASSKVAPHYGYTF
>TRBV4-2|NA|TRBJ2-7|few
TGTGCCAGCAGCTATGACAGACCCTACGAGCAGTACTTC
CASSYDRPYEQYF
>TRBV5-1|TRBD2|TRBJ2-1|many
TGCGCCAGCAGCTTGGCAGCTAGCGGGAGCTACAATGAGCAGTTCTTC
CASSLAASGSYNEQFF
>TRBV24-1|NA|TRBJ2-1|many
TGTGCCACCAGTGAGGACACGTTCTACAATGAGCAGTTCTTC
CATSEDTFYNEQFF
>TRBV20-1|NA|TRBJ2-3|NA
TGCAGTGCTAGCACTTTCGCAGATACGCAGTATTTT
CSASTFADTQYF
>TRBV20-1|TRBD2|TRBJ2-7|NA
TGCAGTGCTAGGGTAGGCGCGGGAGTCGACGAGCAGTACTTC
CSARVGAGVDEQYF
>TRBV10-3|NA|TRBJ1-5|NA
TGTGCCATCAGCTTGGGTCTAGATCAGCCCCAGCATTTT
CAISLGLDQPQHF
>TRBV7-2|TRBD2|TRBJ2-5|NA
TGTGCCAGCAGCAGGGCTAGCGGGTCCCAAGAGACCCAGTACTTC
CASSRASGSQETQYF
>TRBV24-1|NA|TRBJ2-3|few
TGTGCCACAGGGTCACCGGGACCAAGCACAGATACGCAGTATTTT
CATGSPGPSTDTQYF
>TRBV20-1|TRBD2|TRBJ2-1|few
TGCAGTGCTAGAGTGTCGGCGGGAGGGCCTTTGCGAGATGAGCAGTTCTTC
CSARVSAGGPLRDEQFF
>TRBV12-3/TRBV12-4|NA|TRBJ2-1|many
TGTGCCAGCGCTTGGGCGAGGGGCAATGAGCAGTTCTTC
CASAWARGNEQFF
>TRBV20-1|TRBD2|TRBJ2-3|many
TGCAGTGCTTCCGGACTAGCGGGATTCACAGATACGCAGTATTTT
CSASGLAGFTDTQYF
>TRBV7-9|NA|TRBJ1-6|NA
TGTGCCAGCAGCGAGCGACAGGCTGGCTCCTATAATTCACCCCTCCACTTT
CASSERQAGSYNSPLHF
>TRBV28|NA|TRBJ2-1|few
TGTGCCAGCACCGTACCTGGGGGGTATACCTTTCACTTCTTC
CASTVPGGYTFHFF
>TRBV7-9|NA|TRBJ2-1|NA
TGTGCCAGCAGCCCCCCCCTAGGGAATGAGCAGTTCTTC
CASSPPLGNEQFF
>TRBV10-3|TRBD2|TRBJ2-1|few
TGTGCCACGCAAGTAGCGGGAGGGGAGCACAATGAGCAGTTCTTC
CATQVAGGEHNEQFF
>TRBV5-1|TRBD2|TRBJ2-3|few
TGCGCCAGCAGCTTGGCCCGGGAGGCTAGCACAGATACGCAGTATTTT
CASSLAREASTDTQYF
>TRBV7-9|NA|TRBJ2-1|few
TGTGCCAGCAGCCCCCCCGGTGGGGGTTACAATGAGCAGTTCTTC
CASSPPGGGYNEQFF
>TRBV5-1|TRBD2|TRBJ2-3|NA
TGCGCCAGCAGCTCCCTTAGCGGGAGGCTCCCAGATACGCAGTATTTT
CASSSLSGRLPDTQYF
>TRBV12-3/TRBV12-4|NA|TRBJ2-1|many
TGTGCCAGCAGCAGAGGGGGTAATGAGCAGTTCTTC
CASSRGGNEQFF
>TRBV20-1|TRBD1|TRBJ1-3|few
TGCAGTGCAGTGGACAGGGGGCCTGGAAACACCATATATTTT
CSAVDRGPGNTIYF
>TRBV7-2|NA|TRBJ2-2|many
TGTGCCCACCCGCGGGGCCCCCGTGACACCGGGGAGCTGTTTTTT
CAHPRGPRDTGELFF
>TRBV2|NA|TRBJ1-2|NA
TGTGCCAGCAGTGGAGGAAGGCAGGGGTATGGCTACACCTTC
CASSGGRQGYGYTF